The 9 T cell receptor beta chains below come from one sample, sequenced in a study of shared clonotypes between healthy human individuals. The table came from immunoSEQ multiplex PCR; TCRdb's copy has only in-frame clones and leaves some out. The repertoire holds 640,000 or so clones, with about two thirds as singletons. Sample: memory CD4+ T cells sorted from blood. As for subset: CD45RA-negative fraction. The receptor source for this set is a woman in her twenties or thirties in good health.

This chain uses TRBV29-1 with TRBJ1-2, with 10 bases matching TRBD1. This CDR3 comprises 13 residues. After removal of 7 bases from V and 4 bases from J, the junction contained 6 bases not matched to a gene. Germline CDR1 SQVTM, CDR2 ANQGSEA. CDR3 loop: CSARQGASYGYTF. The CDR3 DNA is TGCAGCGCGAGACAGGGGGCGAGCTATGGCTACACCTTC.

This clone was seen more than once but under ten times. This sequence joins TRBV7-9 and TRBJ2-7; D is unclear. V gave up 1 base and J gave up 9 bases, with 16 bases separating them. CDR1 is SEHNR and CDR2 is FQNEAQ in the germline V gene (reference sequence). CDR3 length: 14 residues. The CDR3 sequence: CASSLEVGMVGQYF. The CDR3 region has the DNA TGTGCCAGCAGCTTAGAGGTTGGGATGGTGGGGCAGTACTTC.

V usage is TRBV7-8 and J usage is TRBJ2-7; TRBD1 is a possible D gene (6 bases). The CDR3 length is 14 residues. With 1 base removed from V and 3 bases from J, the gap between germline ends came to 10 bases. Germline CDR1 reads SGHVS; CDR2 reads FQNEAQ. CDR3 region: CASSLGTVIYEQYF. The DNA of the CDR3 is TGTGCCAGCAGCTTAGGGACAGTTATCTACGAGCAGTACTTC.

This chain connects TRBV6-5 to TRBJ2-2, with 10 bases aligning to TRBD2. The CDR3 totals 14 residues. V lost 5 bases to trimming and J lost 6 bases; unmatched junction nucleotides: 3. The germline gives CDR1 MNHEY, CDR2 SVGAGI. The CDR3 sequence is CASSATSGPGELFF. In nucleotides, the CDR3 is TGTGCCAGCAGTGCGACTAGCGGGCCCGGGGAGCTGTTTTTT.

The chain uses TRBV21-1 and TRBJ2-7. TRBV21-1 is deemed a pseudogene. This CDR3 comprises 14 residues. The CDR3 region is CASSNLKGLAEQYF. In DNA form, the CDR3 reads TGTGCCAGCAGCAATCTAAAAGGGTTGGCCGAGCAGTACTTC.

This chain joins TRBV19 and TRBJ2-7, with D possibly being TRBD1 (5 bases). The germline V gene has CDR1 LNHDA and CDR2 SQIVND (reference sequence). The CDR3 is made up of 16 amino acids. The ends were cut back, 6 bases at V and 2 bases at J, with 20 bases in the middle. The CDR3 DNA follows: TGTGCCAGTAGGGAACCCCGGACATTGGAAGCCTACGAGCAGTACTTC. Amino acid sequence: CASREPRTLEAYEQYF.

The chain couples TRBV6-1 to TRBJ2-3, with D uncertain. V gave up 4 bases and J gave up 5 bases, with 7 bases separating them. The CDR3 has 12 amino acids. Germline V gene lookup returns CDR1 MNHNS and CDR2 SASEGT. CDR3 in amino acids: CASSVSGDTQYF. CDR3 bases: TGTGCCAGCAGTGTCTCTGGAGATACGCAGTATTTT.

This chain links TRBV19 with TRBJ2-3; 12 bases agree with TRBD2. Per the germline V gene, CDR1 is LNHDA and CDR2 is SQIVND (reference sequence). CDR3 length equals 18 residues. V gave up 5 bases and J gave up 1 base; unmatched junction bases: 10. The CDR3 reads CASSPTGRLAGGTDTQYF. CDR3 DNA: TGTGCCAGTAGTCCCACCGGTCGACTAGCGGGAGGCACAGATACGCAGTATTTT.

The rearrangement joins TRBV27 to TRBJ2-1; D is perhaps TRBD2 (6 bases). The V gene's germline CDR1 is MNHEY and CDR2 SMNVEV (reference sequence). This CDR3 is built from 14 residues. The V end lost 1 base, the J end lost 10 bases, and 14 bases lay between the germline ends. CDR3 region: CASSLWGVGAEQFF. The CDR3 DNA reads TGTGCCAGCAGTTTATGGGGGGTCGGAGCGGAGCAGTTCTTC.